This passage covers 23 T cell receptor beta chains from one sample sequenced in a study of blood T cell repertoires in COVID-19. Here immunoSEQ multiplex PCR was the method, and the copy in TCRdb shows in-frame clones only, minus some. The table lists 250,000 to 350,000 clones, 89% of them singletons. The sequenced sample consisted of PBMCs or T cells enriched from blood (not recorded which). All receptors derive from a woman aged 50 to 60 who had been exposed to COVID-19.

This clone has a single count. The chain couples TRBV12-3 or TRBV12-4 to TRBJ1-2; perhaps TRBD1 as D (5 bases). The V end was cut by 5 bases, the J end by 4 bases, with 11 bases between. The CDR3 is 13 amino acids. In nucleotides, the CDR3 is TGTGCCAGCAGTCCCAGGGTCACCTATGGCTACACCTTC. Protein sequence: CASSPRVTYGYTF.

This chain uses TRBV28 with TRBJ2-6; D gene ambiguous. The V and J ends lost 4 bases and 4 bases respectively, with 17 bases between them. In germline, CDR1 is MDHEN, CDR2 SYDVKM. CDR3 size: 17 residues. This CDR3 is CASSSRQLFPGANVLTF. The DNA for the CDR3 is TGTGCCAGCAGTTCCCGCCAACTTTTTCCCGGGGCCAACGTCCTGACTTTC.

The CDR3 here is CASSFSGQSNYGYTF. CDR3 sequence (DNA): TGCGCCAGCAGCTTCTCGGGACAGAGTAACTATGGCTACACCTTC. V gene TRBV5-1 combines with J gene TRBJ1-2; TRBD1 aligns across 7 bases. Looked up from germline, CDR1 is SGHRS and CDR2 is YFSETQ. J was trimmed by 1 base and V by 2 bases; bases with no gene match: 5. This CDR3 has 15 amino acids.

Remarks on this clone: The same CDR3 is also encoded by other DNA sequences in this sample. V is TRBV2 and J is TRBJ1-1; D is undetermined. Trimming pared 2 bases from V and 2 bases from J, leaving 9 bases between. The CDR3 consists of 14 residues. CDR1 SNHLY and CDR2 FYNNEI come from the germline V gene. CDR3 bases: TGTGCCAGCAGTGAATCCAATTCAAACACTGAAGCTTTCTTT. It codes for CASSESNSNTEAFF.

The chain employs TRBV6-5 and TRBJ1-2; tentatively, D is TRBD1 (6 bases). Trimming took off 3 bases at V and 8 bases at J, with 10 bases between the two ends. Looked up from germline, CDR1 is MNHEY and CDR2 is SVGAGI. This CDR3 comprises 12 residues. The CDR3 sequence is CASSYTGMGYTF. Here the CDR3 DNA reads TGTGCCAGCAGTTATACAGGGATGGGCTACACCTTC.

V is TRBV6-4 and J is TRBJ1-1; a possible D gene is TRBD1 (5 bases). The germline V gene has CDR1 MRHNA and CDR2 SNTAGT. Trimming took off 2 bases at V and 10 bases at J, with 11 bases between the two ends. The CDR3 covers 12 residues. CDR3 amino acids: CASSDGATRAFF. The CDR3, as DNA: TGTGCCAGCAGTGACGGGGCAACCAGAGCTTTCTTT.

The chain recombines TRBV5-6 with TRBJ1-2; D might be TRBD1 (5 bases). Trimming removed 0 bases from V and 2 bases from J, with 11 bases in between. CDR3 size: 15 residues. Germline assignment: CDR1 SGHDT and CDR2 YYEEEE. The CDR3 nucleotides read TGTGCCAGCAGCTTGGCCGGGGCGGGAAACTATGGCTACACCTTC. The encoded protein is CASSLAGAGNYGYTF.

This clone was recorded only once. The V call is TRBV14, the J call TRBJ1-1, with 8 nucleotides matching TRBD1. The CDR3 covers 15 residues. V shed 4 bases and J 4 bases; nucleotides not matched to a gene: 8. CDR1 and CDR2 (germline): SGHDN, FVKESK. This CDR3 reads CASSPRTGYGTEAFF. In DNA, the CDR3 is TGTGCCAGCAGCCCTAGGACAGGGTATGGCACTGAAGCTTTCTTT.

V gene TRBV29-1 combines with J gene TRBJ2-3, with a possible D match to TRBD2 (7 bases). The germline V gene encodes CDR1 SQVTM and CDR2 ANQGSEA. The CDR3 length is 15 residues. V was pared by 4 bases and J by 0 bases, with 14 bases between. The CDR3 DNA sequence: TGCAGCGTTGTAGGGGGGGCGCGGAGCACAGATACGCAGTATTTT. Its protein is CSVVGGARSTDTQYF.

This chain uses TRBV6-5 with TRBJ1-2; D uncertain. The CDR3 length is 14 residues. V lost 7 bases and J 2 bases, leaving 14 bases between the germline ends. Germline V gene sequence: CDR1 MNHEY, CDR2 SVGAGI. The CDR3 reads CASTPLSENYGYTF. CDR3 nucleotides: TGTGCCAGCACCCCTCTTAGTGAGAACTATGGCTACACCTTC.

This rearrangement joins TRBV20-1 to TRBJ2-2; D gene ambiguous. Trimming removed 2 bases from V and 9 bases from J, with 7 bases in between. Germline assignment: CDR1 DFQATT and CDR2 SNEGSKA (reference sequence). This CDR3 region has 11 residues. The CDR3 DNA is TGCAGTGCTAGACTTTATAGGGAGCTGTTTTTT. It encodes CSARLYRELFF.

The chain is built from TRBV19 and TRBJ1-5; TRBD1 aligns across 11 bases. Germline trimming cut 7 bases from V and 6 bases from J; bases unmatched to any gene: 5. Germline CDR1 and CDR2: LNHDA and SQIVND (reference sequence). CDR3 length: 14 residues. CDR3 amino acids: CASKPGQGAQPQHF. CDR3 bases: TGTGCCAGTAAGCCCGGACAGGGGGCTCAGCCCCAGCATTTT.

The V call is TRBV5-4, the J call TRBJ2-5; TRBD1 matches at 7 bases. V trimming: 4 bases; J trimming: 1 base; junction bases outside the gene matches: 4. Germline V gene sequence: CDR1 SGHNT, CDR2 YYREEE (reference sequence). CDR3 length equals 14 residues. CDR3 sequence: CASSRGTAQETQYF. Here the CDR3 DNA reads TGTGCCAGCAGCCGTGGGACAGCCCAAGAGACCCAGTACTTC. The full variable domain, with the rest looked up from reference TRBV5-4 and TRBJ2-5, is ETGVTQSPTHLIKTRGQQVTLRCSSQSGHNTVSWYQQALGQGPQFIFQYYREEENGRGNFPPRFSGLQFPNYSSELNVNALELDDSALYLCASSRGTAQETQYFGPGTRLLVL.

The chain employs TRBV5-8 and TRBJ2-7; a weak D match, TRBD2 (7 bases). Germline CDR1 SGHTS, CDR2 YDEGEE. The CDR3 totals 14 residues. The germline V and J ends were trimmed by 2 bases and 6 bases, with 15 bases remaining between them. The CDR3 here is CASSFSGGLGEQYF. In nucleotides, the CDR3 is TGTGCCAGCAGCTTTTCGGGGGGCCTTGGCGAGCAGTACTTC.

In this sample, this clone turned up a few times. V usage is TRBV2 and J usage is TRBJ2-2; possibly TRBD2 for D (6 bases). Germline CDR1 reads SNHLY; CDR2 reads FYNNEI. Between the trimmed V and J ends, which lost 7 bases and 3 bases, there was a span of 15 bases. The CDR3 has 15 residues. DNA of the CDR3: TGTGCCAGCAACGGGGGTGGGACTCACACCGGGGAGCTGTTTTTT. Protein: CASNGGGTHTGELFF.

The V gene is TRBV16, the J gene TRBJ1-5; 11 bases are a match to TRBD1. Losses at the gene ends were 4 bases for V and 0 bases for J; bases not matched to a gene: 8. The CDR3 has 18 residues. Germline CDR1 KGHSY, CDR2 FQNENV. CDR3 protein: CASSLSRDRGSSNQPQHF. Here the CDR3 DNA reads TGTGCCAGCAGCCTTTCCCGGGACAGGGGGAGTAGCAATCAGCCCCAGCATTTT.

A remark on this clone: The sample has other DNA sequences that encode this CDR3 too. V gene TRBV6-1 combines with J gene TRBJ1-2; no definite D call. Trimming stripped 0 bases from V and 8 bases from J, with 4 bases between. The CDR3 totals 11 residues. Germline V lookup: CDR1 MNHNS, CDR2 SASEGT. In nucleotides, the CDR3 is TGTGCCAGCAGTGAAGCTTCAGGCTACACCTTC. Amino acid sequence: CASSEASGYTF.

The chain has TRBV3-1 (or the pseudogene TRBV3-2) and TRBJ2-7; the match to TRBD1 covers 10 bases. From germline, CDR1 is LGHDT and CDR2 YNNKEL (reference sequence). This CDR3 is 15 amino acids long. V trimming: 5 bases; J trimming: 2 bases; junction bases outside the gene matches: 6. The CDR3 DNA follows: TGTGCCAGCAGCAAAGCCGGGACAGGGGCCTACGAGCAGTACTTC. This translates into CASSKAGTGAYEQYF.

This chain connects TRBV7-6 to TRBJ2-1, with 7 bases that match TRBD1. In germline, CDR1 is SGHVS, CDR2 FNYEAQ. The CDR3 runs 14 residues. Unmatched junction bases numbered 8, after V lost 6 bases and J lost 6 bases. The DNA of the CDR3 is TGTGCCAGCAGTATCGGCGACAGGGTCAATGAGCAGTTCTTC. Its protein is CASSIGDRVNEQFF.

V gene TRBV28 combines with J gene TRBJ1-2; no reliable D call. The CDR3 is 10 amino acids. Trimming left V 4 bases short and J 8 bases short, with 5 bases between. Germline assignment: CDR1 MDHEN and CDR2 SYDVKM. The CDR3 DNA sequence: TGTGCCAGCAGTTCAGGAGGCTACACCTTC. Translation: CASSSGGYTF.

CDR3 in amino acids: CASSGRTGGRETQYF. CDR3 DNA: TGTGCCAGCAGCGGACGGACAGGGGGCCGTGAGACCCAGTACTTC. This rearrangement joins TRBV3-1 (or the pseudogene TRBV3-2) to TRBJ2-5, with 11 bases lining up with TRBD1. V was clipped by 5 bases and J by 5 bases; unmatched bases: 7. Per the germline V gene, CDR1 is LGHDT and CDR2 is YNNKEL (reference sequence). This CDR3 contains 15 residues.

This chain connects TRBV10-1 to TRBJ2-1; D gene ambiguous. In germline, CDR1 is WNHNN, CDR2 SYGVQD (reference sequence). Trimming removed 4 bases at V and 5 bases at J, with 6 bases between. The CDR3 is made up of 12 amino acids. CDR3 protein: CASSGSDNEQFF. CDR3 bases: TGCGCCAGCAGTGGATCGGACAATGAGCAGTTCTTC.

On this clone itself: This sample also contains other DNA sequences that code for the same CDR3. The chain recombines TRBV2 with TRBJ1-4; D remains ambiguous. V gave up 4 bases and J gave up 7 bases, with 4 bases separating them. The CDR3 has 11 residues. Germline loops: CDR1 SNHLY, CDR2 FYNNEI. CDR3 residues: CASSVSEKLFF. In nucleotides, the CDR3 is TGTGCCAGCAGTGTCTCTGAAAAACTGTTTTTT.